This is a list of T cell receptor beta chains from one sample in a study of blood T cell repertoires in COVID-19. Data came from immunoSEQ multiplex PCR; TCRdb stores just in-frame clones and leaves some out. The profile shows approximately 360,000 clones, 87% of them singletons. Specimen: PBMCs or T cells enriched from blood (not recorded which). The origin of the receptors is a man in his forties in a cohort exposed to, infected with or recovered from COVID-19 (not recorded which). The CDR3 runs from the conserved cysteine through the conserved F or W. The order of the fields is D gene, J gene, V gene, clone size, CDR3 DNA, CDR3 protein. The D gene is left open where the match is weak. For some rows the clone size is stated as once, few or many, or as a class when expanded; others skip it.

d_call: TRBD1
j_call: TRBJ2-2
v_call: TRBV19
clone_size: -
cdr3_nt: TGTGCCAGTAGTATCACAGGGGGCTGGACCGGGGAGCTGTTTTTT
cdr3_aa: CASSITGGWTGELFF

d_call: TRBD2
j_call: TRBJ2-1
v_call: TRBV20-1
clone_size: -
cdr3_nt: TGCAGTGCTAGTGTGCCTAGCGGGAGAGGTGAGCAGTTCTTC
cdr3_aa: CSASVPSGRGEQFF

d_call: -
j_call: TRBJ2-7
v_call: TRBV18
clone_size: -
cdr3_nt: TGTGCCAGCTCACCACGTGACGGGACCTACGAGCAGTACTTC
cdr3_aa: CASSPRDGTYEQYF

d_call: -
j_call: TRBJ1-5
v_call: TRBV19
clone_size: -
cdr3_nt: TGTGCCAGTATAGGTCAGGGGACCCAGCCCCAGCATTTT
cdr3_aa: CASIGQGTQPQHF

d_call: -
j_call: TRBJ2-7
v_call: TRBV10-3
clone_size: -
cdr3_nt: TGTGCCATCAGTGATGCCGGGTCGACCTACGAGCAGTACTTC
cdr3_aa: CAISDAGSTYEQYF

d_call: -
j_call: TRBJ1-2
v_call: TRBV12-3/TRBV12-4
clone_size: once
cdr3_nt: TGTGCCAGCAGTTTGTCTAATTATGGCTACACCTTC
cdr3_aa: CASSLSNYGYTF

d_call: -
j_call: TRBJ2-1
v_call: TRBV3-1/TRBV3-2
clone_size: -
cdr3_nt: TGTGCCAGCAGCCAAGATCGCCGGGTCCTGAGCTCCTACAATGAGCAGTTCTTC
cdr3_aa: CASSQDRRVLSSYNEQFF

d_call: TRBD2
j_call: TRBJ2-3
v_call: TRBV10-3
clone_size: -
cdr3_nt: TGTGCCATCAAACTAGCGGGAGCGACCGGCACAGATACGCAGTATTTT
cdr3_aa: CAIKLAGATGTDTQYF

d_call: -
j_call: TRBJ1-1
v_call: TRBV5-4
clone_size: -
cdr3_nt: TGTGCCAGCAGCCTCAGGGATACGAACACTGAAGCTTTCTTT
cdr3_aa: CASSLRDTNTEAFF

d_call: TRBD2
j_call: TRBJ2-7
v_call: TRBV2
clone_size: -
cdr3_nt: TGTGCCAGCAGTGTGGCGGGGGGGCGATACGAGCAGTACTTC
cdr3_aa: CASSVAGGRYEQYF

d_call: -
j_call: TRBJ1-1
v_call: TRBV5-1
clone_size: -
cdr3_nt: TGCGCCAGCAGCTCTGACAGCCCTTTGTCTGAAGCTTTCTTT
cdr3_aa: CASSSDSPLSEAFF

d_call: TRBD2
j_call: TRBJ2-7
v_call: TRBV27
clone_size: -
cdr3_nt: TGTGCCAGCAGTTCTAGCGGGAGACCCGGCGAGCAGTACTTC
cdr3_aa: CASSSSGRPGEQYF

d_call: TRBD1
j_call: TRBJ1-5
v_call: TRBV9
clone_size: once
cdr3_nt: TGTGCCAGCAGCGAGGGGACAGATAGCAATCAGCCCCAGCATTTT
cdr3_aa: CASSEGTDSNQPQHF

d_call: -
j_call: TRBJ1-1
v_call: TRBV2
clone_size: few
cdr3_nt: TGTGCCAGCAGTGAAGCAAGGAACAGGTACGGAGAAGCTTTCTTT
cdr3_aa: CASSEARNRYGEAFF

d_call: TRBD2
j_call: TRBJ2-7
v_call: TRBV18
clone_size: -
cdr3_nt: TGTGCCAGCTCACCAGCGGGAGGGAGGGAGCAGTACTTC
cdr3_aa: CASSPAGGREQYF

d_call: -
j_call: TRBJ1-1
v_call: TRBV6-5
clone_size: -
cdr3_nt: TGTGCCAGCCGGAGCGGGGGGGCGAACACTGAAGCTTTCTTT
cdr3_aa: CASRSGGANTEAFF

d_call: -
j_call: TRBJ2-3
v_call: TRBV30
clone_size: -
cdr3_nt: TGTGCCTGGAGCGAGTATACGCCAAAAGATACGCAGTATTTT
cdr3_aa: CAWSEYTPKDTQYF

d_call: TRBD1
j_call: TRBJ1-2
v_call: TRBV19
clone_size: few
cdr3_nt: TGTGCCAGTAGTATAGGAGGACAGGGGGCGTTTGGCTACACCTTC
cdr3_aa: CASSIGGQGAFGYTF

d_call: -
j_call: TRBJ2-1
v_call: TRBV10-3
clone_size: -
cdr3_nt: TGTGCCATCAGTGACCCCGCTGAGTCCGGTCGCAATGAGCAGTTCTTC
cdr3_aa: CAISDPAESGRNEQFF

d_call: -
j_call: TRBJ2-7
v_call: TRBV27
clone_size: -
cdr3_nt: TGTGCCAGCAGTTTTACTAGGGCGCACTACGAGCAGTACTTC
cdr3_aa: CASSFTRAHYEQYF

d_call: TRBD1
j_call: TRBJ2-4
v_call: TRBV7-9
clone_size: -
cdr3_nt: TGTGCCAGCAGCTTAAGGGACAGGGGTGACATTCAGTACTTC
cdr3_aa: CASSLRDRGDIQYF

d_call: TRBD1
j_call: TRBJ1-3
v_call: TRBV11-3
clone_size: -
cdr3_nt: TGTGCCAGCAGCTTCTGGACAGGGCGAGGAAACACCATATATTTT
cdr3_aa: CASSFWTGRGNTIYF

d_call: TRBD2
j_call: TRBJ2-7
v_call: TRBV6-1
clone_size: -
cdr3_nt: TGTGCCAGCAGTGAATCGGGCGCGGGAGGTCGCGAGCAGTACTTC
cdr3_aa: CASSESGAGGREQYF

d_call: TRBD2
j_call: TRBJ2-5
v_call: TRBV9
clone_size: -
cdr3_nt: TGTGCCAGCAGCGTAGGGTCGGGGGGAGAGACCCAGTACTTC
cdr3_aa: CASSVGSGGETQYF

d_call: -
j_call: TRBJ2-3
v_call: TRBV3-1/TRBV3-2
clone_size: -
cdr3_nt: TGTGCCAGCAGCCAGGCCTTGCGGAGGACGGATACGCAGTATTTT
cdr3_aa: CASSQALRRTDTQYF

d_call: TRBD1
j_call: TRBJ2-7
v_call: TRBV6-5
clone_size: -
cdr3_nt: TGTGCCAGCAGTTACGGGACAGGGACTTACGAGCAGTACTTC
cdr3_aa: CASSYGTGTYEQYF

d_call: TRBD1
j_call: TRBJ1-6
v_call: TRBV27
clone_size: -
cdr3_nt: TGTGCCAGCAGTTATAGGGGGCGGTCACCCCTCCACTTT
cdr3_aa: CASSYRGRSPLHF

d_call: TRBD1
j_call: TRBJ2-2
v_call: TRBV7-6
clone_size: few
cdr3_nt: TGTGCCAGCAGCTTAGTAGGACAGGGGAACACCGGGGAGCTGTTTTTT
cdr3_aa: CASSLVGQGNTGELFF

d_call: -
j_call: TRBJ2-3
v_call: TRBV14
clone_size: -
cdr3_nt: TGTGCCAGCAGCCAACCTACTGATACCCACCTCACAGATACGCAGTATTTT
cdr3_aa: CASSQPTDTHLTDTQYF

d_call: -
j_call: TRBJ2-7
v_call: TRBV28
clone_size: -
cdr3_nt: TGTGCCAGCAGCCAAAGGACATCGGGGCAGTACTTC
cdr3_aa: CASSQRTSGQYF

d_call: TRBD1
j_call: TRBJ2-4
v_call: TRBV6-5
clone_size: -
cdr3_nt: TGTGCCAGCAGGGACAGGGGCTGGAACATTCAGTACTTC
cdr3_aa: CASRDRGWNIQYF

d_call: -
j_call: TRBJ2-3
v_call: TRBV27
clone_size: -
cdr3_nt: TGTGCCAGCAGTTTAAAGCGCACAGATACGCAGTATTTT
cdr3_aa: CASSLKRTDTQYF

d_call: TRBD2
j_call: TRBJ2-3
v_call: TRBV4-1
clone_size: -
cdr3_nt: TGCGCCAGCAGTTACCCGGGACTAGCGGGAACAGATACGCAGTATTTT
cdr3_aa: CASSYPGLAGTDTQYF

d_call: -
j_call: TRBJ1-5
v_call: TRBV21-1
clone_size: -
cdr3_nt: TGTGCCAGCAGCAAAAGGTGGGAGGGACCTTATAGCAATCAGCCCCAGCATTTT
cdr3_aa: CASSKRWEGPYSNQPQHF

d_call: -
j_call: TRBJ2-5
v_call: TRBV5-1
clone_size: -
cdr3_nt: TGCGCCAGCAGCTTGGCTTCAGGCGCCACAAGAGACCAGTACTTC
cdr3_aa: CASSLASGATRDQYF

d_call: -
j_call: TRBJ1-1
v_call: TRBV9
clone_size: -
cdr3_nt: TGTGCCAGCAGCGTAGACCCGGCCGGGGTAAAGACTGAAGCTTTCTTT
cdr3_aa: CASSVDPAGVKTEAFF

d_call: -
j_call: TRBJ1-2
v_call: TRBV28
clone_size: -
cdr3_nt: TGTGCCAGCAGGGACACCCTTAGCTATGGCTACACCTTC
cdr3_aa: CASRDTLSYGYTF

d_call: -
j_call: TRBJ1-1
v_call: TRBV11-2
clone_size: -
cdr3_nt: TGTGCCAGCAGCTTAGCGGGAAGGATTCGGACTGAAGCTTTCTTT
cdr3_aa: CASSLAGRIRTEAFF

d_call: TRBD2
j_call: TRBJ2-1
v_call: TRBV3-1/TRBV3-2
clone_size: -
cdr3_nt: TGTGCCAGCAGCCCGGGACTAGCGGGAGGGCCGGTAGGGGAGCAGTTCTTC
cdr3_aa: CASSPGLAGGPVGEQFF

d_call: TRBD1
j_call: TRBJ1-6
v_call: TRBV6-5
clone_size: -
cdr3_nt: TGTGCCAGCAGCACATGGACAGGGAATTCACCCCTCCACTTT
cdr3_aa: CASSTWTGNSPLHF

d_call: TRBD2
j_call: TRBJ2-3
v_call: TRBV5-4
clone_size: -
cdr3_nt: TGTGCCAGCAGCCTGAGACTAGCGGGAGGAACAGATACGCAGTATTTT
cdr3_aa: CASSLRLAGGTDTQYF